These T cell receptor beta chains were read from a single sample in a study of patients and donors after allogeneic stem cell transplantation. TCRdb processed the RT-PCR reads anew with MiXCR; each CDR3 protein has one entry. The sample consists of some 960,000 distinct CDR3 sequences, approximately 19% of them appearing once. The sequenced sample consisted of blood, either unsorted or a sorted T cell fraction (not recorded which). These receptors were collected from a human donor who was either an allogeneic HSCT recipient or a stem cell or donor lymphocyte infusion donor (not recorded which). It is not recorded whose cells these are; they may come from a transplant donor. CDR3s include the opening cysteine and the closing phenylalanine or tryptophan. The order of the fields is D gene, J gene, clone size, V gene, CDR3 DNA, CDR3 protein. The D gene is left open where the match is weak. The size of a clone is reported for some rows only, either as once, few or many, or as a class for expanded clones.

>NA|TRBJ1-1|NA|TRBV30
TGTGCCTCAGTACACACCAGAGGTACTGAAGCTTTCTTT
CASVHTRGTEAFF
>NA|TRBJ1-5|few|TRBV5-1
TGCGCCAGCAGCTTGGCAGGGATGGCCAATCAGCCCCAGCATTTT
CASSLAGMANQPQHF
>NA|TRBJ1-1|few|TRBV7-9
TGTGCCAGCAGCTTAGTGCAGGGCAGGAATGAAGCTTTCTTT
CASSLVQGRNEAFF
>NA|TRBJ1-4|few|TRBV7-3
TGTGCCAGCAGCTCCGACAGAAATGAAAAACTGTTTTTT
CASSSDRNEKLFF
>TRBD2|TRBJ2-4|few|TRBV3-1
TGTGCCAGCAGCCACCGAGGACTAGCACCTATTGGATACATTCAGTACTTC
CASSHRGLAPIGYIQYF
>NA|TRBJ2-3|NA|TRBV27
TGTGCCAGCAGTACCCTCCGTGAAGTCACAGATACGCAGTATTTT
CASSTLREVTDTQYF
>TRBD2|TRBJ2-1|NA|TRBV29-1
TGCAGCGTTGAGGGATACATAGCGGGAGGGCCTCACAATGAGCAGTTCTTC
CSVEGYIAGGPHNEQFF
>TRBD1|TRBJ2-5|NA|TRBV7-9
TGTGCCAGTACCCGGGACAGTCAAGAGACCCAGTACTTC
CASTRDSQETQYF
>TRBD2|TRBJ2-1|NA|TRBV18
TGTGCCAGCTCACGGGACTACCTTGGGTATGAGCAGTTCTTC
CASSRDYLGYEQFF
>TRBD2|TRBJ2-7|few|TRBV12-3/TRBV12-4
TGTGCCAGCAGTCCCTGGGAGGGCTCCTACGAGCAGTACTTC
CASSPWEGSYEQYF
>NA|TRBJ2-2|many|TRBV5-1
TGTGCCAGCAGTTCCAAGAACACCGGGGAGCTGTTTTTT
CASSSKNTGELFF
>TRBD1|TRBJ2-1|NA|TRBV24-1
TGTGCCACCAGACAGGGGGCTCTCGAAAACTCCTACAATGAGCAGTTCTTC
CATRQGALENSYNEQFF
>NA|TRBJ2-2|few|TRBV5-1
TGCGCCAGCAGGAGGGTCCTCTCCATAAACGGGGAGCTGTTTTTT
CASRRVLSINGELFF
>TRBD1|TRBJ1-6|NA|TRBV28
TGTGCCAGCAGTTTTAGAGGGGGCGGTTATTCACCCCTCCACTTT
CASSFRGGGYSPLHF
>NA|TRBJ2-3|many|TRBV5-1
TGCGCCAGCAGCCAAGACTCAAGCGTGACGGATACGCAGTATTTT
CASSQDSSVTDTQYF
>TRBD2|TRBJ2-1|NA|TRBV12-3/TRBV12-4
TGTGCCAGCAGTCAACAGCGGGGGGGCTACAATGAGCAGTTCTTC
CASSQQRGGYNEQFF
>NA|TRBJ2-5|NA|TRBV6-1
TGTGCCAGCAGTGGAGGTGCAGGGATTTACCGAGAGACCCAGTACTTC
CASSGGAGIYRETQYF
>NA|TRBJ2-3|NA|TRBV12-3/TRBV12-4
TGTGCCAGCAGTTTTATGGCCTATACAGATACGCAGTATTTT
CASSFMAYTDTQYF
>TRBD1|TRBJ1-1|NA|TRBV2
TGTGCCAGCAAGATCCCGACAGGGGCGCGGACTGAAGCTTTCTTT
CASKIPTGARTEAFF
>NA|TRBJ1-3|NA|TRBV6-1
TGTGCCAGCAGTCCAGAGGTCTCTGGAAACACCATATATTTT
CASSPEVSGNTIYF
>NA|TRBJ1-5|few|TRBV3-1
TGTGCCAGCAGCCCTTCAGGGGATCAGCCCCAGCATTTT
CASSPSGDQPQHF
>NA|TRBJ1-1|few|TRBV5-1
TGCGCCAGCAGCTTGGTAAGTTTTGGCGGCACTGAAGCTTTCTTT
CASSLVSFGGTEAFF
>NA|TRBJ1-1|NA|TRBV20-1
TGCAGTGCTAGAGGGGGTGAAAGGACTGAAGCTTTCTTT
CSARGGERTEAFF
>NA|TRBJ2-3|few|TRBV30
TGTGCCTGGAGTGTACAGAACACAGATACGCAGTATTTT
CAWSVQNTDTQYF
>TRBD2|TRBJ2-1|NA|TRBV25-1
TGTGCCAGCAGTGGGACTAGCGGGAGATCAAATGAGCAGTTCTTC
CASSGTSGRSNEQFF
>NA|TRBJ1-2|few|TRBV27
TGTGCCAGCAGTTTACAGGGGATCCATGGCTACACCTTC
CASSLQGIHGYTF
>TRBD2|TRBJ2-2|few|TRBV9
TGTGCCAGCAGCGTATTCGCGGGGGGAGAGACCGGGGAGCTGTTTTTT
CASSVFAGGETGELFF
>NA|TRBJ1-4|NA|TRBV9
TGTGCCAGCAGCGTCGGGGGGGGCGAAAAACTGTTTTTT
CASSVGGGEKLFF
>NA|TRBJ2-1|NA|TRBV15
TGTGCCACCAGCAGACGCAACGTTCCCGAGCAGTTCTTC
CATSRRNVPEQFF
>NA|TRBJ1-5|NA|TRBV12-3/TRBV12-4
TGTGCCAGCATCAACGGACGGTCCAATCAGCCCCAGCATTTT
CASINGRSNQPQHF
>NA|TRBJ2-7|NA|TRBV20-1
TGCAGTGGAATGGCCGGGACAAACCTTTACGAGCAGTACTTC
CSGMAGTNLYEQYF
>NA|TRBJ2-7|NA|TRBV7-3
TGTGCCAGCAGCCTCACGGGAAGTAGGGGGTCCTACGAGCAGTACTTC
CASSLTGSRGSYEQYF
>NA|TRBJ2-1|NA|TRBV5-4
TGTGCCAGCAGCTTGGGTTTAGGGAGGAAGTTCTTC
CASSLGLGRKFF
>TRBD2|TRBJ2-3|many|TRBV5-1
TGCGCCAGCAGCTCCTTGACTAGCGGCACAGATACGCAGTATTTT
CASSSLTSGTDTQYF
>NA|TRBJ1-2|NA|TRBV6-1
TGTGCCAGCATTAAAGACAGGACCGGCTATGGCTACACCTTC
CASIKDRTGYGYTF
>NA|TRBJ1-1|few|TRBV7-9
TGTGCCAGCAGCGCTTTTGCGGCCACTGAAGCTTTCTTT
CASSAFAATEAFF
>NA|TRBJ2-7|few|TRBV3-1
TGTGCCAGCAGCTTCCGGACCCGCACCTACGAGCAGTACTTC
CASSFRTRTYEQYF
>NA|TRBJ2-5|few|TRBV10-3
TGTGCCATCAGTGTTCGGTCAGAGACCCAGTACTTC
CAISVRSETQYF
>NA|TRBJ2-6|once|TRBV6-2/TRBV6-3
TGTGCCAGCAGTCCTTGGGCTCCGGGGGCTGGGGCCAACGTCCTGACTTTC
CASSPWAPGAGANVLTF
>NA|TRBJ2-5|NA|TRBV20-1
TGCAGTGCTGGGATAGGTTTGGAGACCCAGTACTTC
CSAGIGLETQYF
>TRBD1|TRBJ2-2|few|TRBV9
TGTGCCAGCAGCTCCAGGACAGGGGCGGGTACCGGGGAGCTGTTTTTT
CASSSRTGAGTGELFF
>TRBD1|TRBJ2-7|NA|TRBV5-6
TGTGCCAGCAGGAGGACAGGGGGCCTAGAGCAGTACTTC
CASRRTGGLEQYF
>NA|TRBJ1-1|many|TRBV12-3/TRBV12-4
TGTGCCAGCAGTGTCTCTGAAGCTTTCTTT
CASSVSEAFF
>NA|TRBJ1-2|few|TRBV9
TGTGCCAGCAGCGTAGACTCGAGGGGCGCTAACTATGGCTACACCTTC
CASSVDSRGANYGYTF
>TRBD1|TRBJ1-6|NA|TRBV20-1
TGCAGTGCTAGAAGCGGGACAGGGAATTCACCCCTCCACTTT
CSARSGTGNSPLHF
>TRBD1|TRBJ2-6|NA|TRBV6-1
TGTGCCAGCGCCCCGGGACAGTACAAACTGAGCTCTGGGGCCAACGTCCTGACTTTC
CASAPGQYKLSSGANVLTF
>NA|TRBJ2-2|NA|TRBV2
TGTGCCAGCAGTAAAACCCAAATCACCGGGGAGCTGTTTTTT
CASSKTQITGELFF
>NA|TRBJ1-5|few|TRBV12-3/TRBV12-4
TGTGCCAGCAGTTTACAATGGGCAGGGAATCAGCCCCAGCATTTT
CASSLQWAGNQPQHF
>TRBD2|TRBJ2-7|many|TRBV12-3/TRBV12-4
TGTGCCAGCTCACCTACTAGCGGGGGATACGAGCAGTACTTC
CASSPTSGGYEQYF
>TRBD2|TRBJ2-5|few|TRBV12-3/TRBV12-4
TGTGCCAGCACCATGGGACTAGCAGAGACCCAGTACTTC
CASTMGLAETQYF
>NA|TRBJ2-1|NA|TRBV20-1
TGCAGTGCTAAAGGGGTCAGAAATTACAATGAGCAGTTCTTC
CSAKGVRNYNEQFF
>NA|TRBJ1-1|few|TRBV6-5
TGTGCCAGCCGGCTGGGGGCTTACGCTTTCTTT
CASRLGAYAFF
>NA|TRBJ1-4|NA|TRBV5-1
TGCGCCAGCAGCTTGGGATTTGGCAGAGTTAATGAAAAACTGTTTTTT
CASSLGFGRVNEKLFF